This T cell receptor (beta chain) comes out of a study of beta chain features in type 1 diabetes. Points from the study as a whole: The analysis here could not establish whether HLA type shapes TCRB rearrangement. Type 1 diabetes patients had moderately but significantly shorter TCRB CDR3s in all four CD4+ subsets.

The CDR3 contains 15 residues. The V gene end was trimmed by 4 bases and the J gene end by 7 bases; junction bases not matched to a gene: 14. Germline values: CDR1 SGHNT, CDR2 YYREEE (reference sequence). Of note for this clone: Its antigen is currently unknown.

The authors reverse transcribed all of the isolated RNA, so sequencing captured expressed TCRB transcripts. Profiling relied on immunoSEQ multiplex PCR, and the TCRdb table lists in-frame clones only, not all of them. The profile shows fewer than 25,000 clones, about two thirds of them singletons. Sorted CD4+ subsets: naive, central memory, regulatory, stem cell-like memory (CD45RO/CCR7/CD25/CD127/CD95/CD27 panel). The source material was Tregs from blood. The V call is TRBV5-4, the J call TRBJ2-7; 7 bases align to TRBD1. The sequence derives from a man aged 18 to 30 with type 1 diabetes. The CDR3 nucleotides are TGTGCCAGCAGCATGCGACAGGGCCAGGAGAGGGAGCAGTACTTC. As protein: CASSMRQGQEREQYF.